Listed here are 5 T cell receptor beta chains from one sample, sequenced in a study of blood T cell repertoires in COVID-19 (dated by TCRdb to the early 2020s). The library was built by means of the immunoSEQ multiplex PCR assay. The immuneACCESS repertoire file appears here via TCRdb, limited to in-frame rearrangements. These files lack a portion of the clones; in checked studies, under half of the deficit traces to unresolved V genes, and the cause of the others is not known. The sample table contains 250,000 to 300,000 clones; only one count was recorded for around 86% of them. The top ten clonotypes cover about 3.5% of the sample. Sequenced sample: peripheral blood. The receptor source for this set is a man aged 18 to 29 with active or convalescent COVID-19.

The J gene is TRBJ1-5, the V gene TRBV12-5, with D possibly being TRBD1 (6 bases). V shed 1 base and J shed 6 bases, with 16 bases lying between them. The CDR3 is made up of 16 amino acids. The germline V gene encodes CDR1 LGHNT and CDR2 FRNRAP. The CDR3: CASGLDRLPRGQPQHF. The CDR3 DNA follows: TGTGCTAGTGGTTTGGACCGACTTCCCAGGGGTCAGCCCCAGCATTTT.

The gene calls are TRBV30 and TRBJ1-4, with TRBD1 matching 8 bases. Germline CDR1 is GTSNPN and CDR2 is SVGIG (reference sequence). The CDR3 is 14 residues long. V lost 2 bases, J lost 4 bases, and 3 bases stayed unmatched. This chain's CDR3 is CAWSRDRSNEKLFF. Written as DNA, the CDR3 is TGTGCCTGGAGTAGGGACAGGAGTAATGAAAAACTGTTTTTT.

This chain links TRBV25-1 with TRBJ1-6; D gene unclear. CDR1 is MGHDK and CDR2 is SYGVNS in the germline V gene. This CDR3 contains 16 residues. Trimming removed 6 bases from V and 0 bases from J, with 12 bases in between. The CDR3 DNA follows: TGTGCCAGCAGAGCATTATCGAGCTCCTATAATTCACCCCTCCACTTT. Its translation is CASRALSSSYNSPLHF.

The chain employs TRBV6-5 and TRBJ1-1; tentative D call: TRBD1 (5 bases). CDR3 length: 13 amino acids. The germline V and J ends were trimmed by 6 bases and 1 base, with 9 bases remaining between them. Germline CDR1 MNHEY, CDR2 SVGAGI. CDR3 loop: CASSPGGNTEAFF. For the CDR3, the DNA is TGTGCCAGCAGCCCCGGGGGGAACACTGAAGCTTTCTTT.

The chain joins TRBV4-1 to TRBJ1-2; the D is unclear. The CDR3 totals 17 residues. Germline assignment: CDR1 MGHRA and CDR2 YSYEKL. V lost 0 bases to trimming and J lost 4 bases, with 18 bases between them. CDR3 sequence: CASSQERKASRSYGYTF. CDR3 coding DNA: TGCGCCAGCAGCCAAGAGAGAAAGGCCAGTCGGAGCTATGGCTACACCTTC.